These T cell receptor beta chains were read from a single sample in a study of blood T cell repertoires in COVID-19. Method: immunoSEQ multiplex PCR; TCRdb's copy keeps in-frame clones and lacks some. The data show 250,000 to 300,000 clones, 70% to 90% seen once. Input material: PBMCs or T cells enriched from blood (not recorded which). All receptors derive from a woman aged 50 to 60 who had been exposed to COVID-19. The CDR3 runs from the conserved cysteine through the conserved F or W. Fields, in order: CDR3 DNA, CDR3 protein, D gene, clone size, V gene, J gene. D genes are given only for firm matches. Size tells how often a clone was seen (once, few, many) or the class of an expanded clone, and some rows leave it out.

CDR3 DNA: TGTGCCAGCGGGGACTCCATGAGCTCTAGCACAGATACGCAGTATTTT
CDR3 protein: CASGDSMSSSTDTQYF
D gene: .
clone size: .
V gene: TRBV5-6
J gene: TRBJ2-3

CDR3 DNA: TGCGCCAGCAGCTGGGCTGGTGGGAACACTGAAGCTTTCTTT
CDR3 protein: CASSWAGGNTEAFF
D gene: .
clone size: .
V gene: TRBV5-1
J gene: TRBJ1-1

CDR3 DNA: TGTGCCAGCAGTTTATACGGGGCTGAAGCTTTCTTT
CDR3 protein: CASSLYGAEAFF
D gene: .
clone size: few
V gene: TRBV28
J gene: TRBJ1-1

CDR3 DNA: TGTGCCAGCAGCCGTAGCGGGGGGGTGGGCACAGATACGCAGTATTTT
CDR3 protein: CASSRSGGVGTDTQYF
D gene: TRBD2
clone size: once
V gene: TRBV13
J gene: TRBJ2-3

CDR3 DNA: TGTGCCAGCAGTGAGACAAGGGGCACTGAAGCTTTCTTT
CDR3 protein: CASSETRGTEAFF
D gene: .
clone size: .
V gene: TRBV6-2/TRBV6-3
J gene: TRBJ1-1

CDR3 DNA: TGTGCCAGCAGCTCGACAGGGGGCTATGGAAACACCATATATTTT
CDR3 protein: CASSSTGGYGNTIYF
D gene: TRBD1
clone size: .
V gene: TRBV7-9
J gene: TRBJ1-3

CDR3 DNA: TGTGCCTGGAGTCCCATCACAGGGTTCAACTATGGCTACACCTTC
CDR3 protein: CAWSPITGFNYGYTF
D gene: .
clone size: .
V gene: TRBV30
J gene: TRBJ1-2

CDR3 DNA: TGTGCCAGCAGCCGAGACTATAGCGGGGGGGCCGGTGAGACCCAGTACTTC
CDR3 protein: CASSRDYSGGAGETQYF
D gene: TRBD2
clone size: .
V gene: TRBV7-6
J gene: TRBJ2-5

CDR3 DNA: TGTGCCAGTAGTGTCGATCGGGTGGAAACAGATACGCAGTATTTT
CDR3 protein: CASSVDRVETDTQYF
D gene: .
clone size: .
V gene: TRBV19
J gene: TRBJ2-3

CDR3 DNA: TGTGCCAGCTCACCAGGGACAGCTACTAACTATGGCTACACCTTC
CDR3 protein: CASSPGTATNYGYTF
D gene: TRBD1
clone size: .
V gene: TRBV18
J gene: TRBJ1-2